The 18 T cell receptor beta chains reported below all come from one sample, sequenced in a study of cytotoxic CD8 clonotypes in ibrutinib-treated CLL. Libraries were prepared by immunoSEQ multiplex PCR; TCRdb keeps only in-frame clonotypes and omits some of them. The table includes some 140,000 clones, around 90% detected once. Sequencing used PBMCs, obtained after 12 months of ibrutinib treatment. These receptors came from a human donor with chronic lymphocytic leukemia.

The chain links TRBV6-5 to TRBJ1-2; 12 bases line up with TRBD1. Germline CDR1 MNHEY, CDR2 SVGAGI. V lost 5 bases to trimming and J lost 5 bases; unmatched junction nucleotides: 6. This CDR3 is 15 amino acids long. CDR3 sequence: CASSRGTGGAYGYTF. The CDR3 DNA sequence: TGTGCCAGCAGTCGGGGGACAGGGGGCGCGTATGGCTACACCTTC.

The V gene is TRBV7-6, the J gene TRBJ2-2; D uncertain. The CDR3 runs 14 residues. The V end lost 0 bases, the J end lost 0 bases, and 2 bases lay between the germline ends. Germline V lookup: CDR1 SGHVS, CDR2 FNYEAQ. The DNA for the CDR3 is TGTGCCAGCAGCTTAGCCCCGAACACCGGGGAGCTGTTTTTT. It yields the protein CASSLAPNTGELFF.

The genes are TRBV28 and TRBJ1-1; 10 bases map to TRBD1. CDR3 length: 14 residues. Unmatched junction bases numbered 1, after V lost 1 base and J lost 5 bases. Germline assignment: CDR1 MDHEN and CDR2 SYDVKM. The CDR3 spells CASSLSGQGTEAFF. The CDR3 DNA reads as TGTGCCAGCAGTTTATCGGGACAGGGGACTGAAGCTTTCTTT. The variable domain in full, completed from reference TRBV28 and TRBJ1-1, reads DVKVTQSSRYLVKRTGEKVFLECVQDMDHENMFWYRQDPGLGLRLIYFSYDVKMKEKGDIPEGYSVSREKKERFSLILESASTNQTSMYLCASSLSGQGTEAFFGQGTRLTVV.

The V and J genes are TRBV19 and TRBJ2-2; D is undetermined. The CDR3 spans 14 residues. Trimming pared 6 bases from V and 0 bases from J, leaving 8 bases between. Germline CDR1 and CDR2: LNHDA and SQIVND (reference sequence). As DNA, the CDR3 is TGTGCCAGTAGCATCTACTCGAACACCGGGGAGCTGTTTTTT. Amino acid sequence: CASSIYSNTGELFF. The entire variable domain, with the rest obtained from reference TRBV19 and TRBJ2-2, is as follows: DGGITQSPKYLFRKEGQNVTLSCEQNLNHDAMYWYRQDPGQGLRLIYYSQIVNDFQKGDIAEGYSVSREKKESFPLTVTSAQKNPTAFYLCASSIYSNTGELFFGEGSRLTVL.

The V call is TRBV18, the J call TRBJ2-7, with 9 bases that match TRBD1. CDR1 is KGHSH and CDR2 is LQKENI in the germline V gene. V trimming: 2 bases; J trimming: 4 bases; junction bases outside the gene matches: 6. The CDR3 runs to 15 residues. CDR3: CASSPGQGSEYEQYF. In DNA form, the CDR3 reads TGTGCCAGCTCACCAGGACAGGGGAGCGAATACGAGCAGTACTTC.

The chain employs TRBV4-3 and TRBJ2-1, with D unresolved. The CDR3 consists of 16 residues. CDR1 LGHNA and CDR2 YSLEER come from the germline V gene. Trimming left V 0 bases short and J 3 bases short, with 12 bases between. The CDR3 nucleotides are TGCGCCAGCAGCCAAGATTCGGTGGCCTTCTACAATGAGCAGTTCTTC. Protein sequence: CASSQDSVAFYNEQFF.

The chain combines TRBV20-1 with TRBJ2-7, with a weak D call TRBD2 (6 bases). V lost 4 bases and J 7 bases, leaving 11 bases between the germline ends. Germline lookup yields CDR1 DFQATT and CDR2 SNEGSKA (reference sequence). This CDR3 has 11 residues. Here the CDR3 reads CSAKGLAEQYF. The DNA for the CDR3 is TGCAGTGCTAAGGGCCTAGCGGAGCAGTACTTC.

This rearrangement joins TRBV30 to TRBJ2-1, with TRBD2 identical over 13 bases. CDR3 length: 18 amino acids. Germline CDR1 and CDR2: GTSNPN and SVGIG (reference sequence). Unmatched junction bases numbered 8, after V lost 0 bases and J lost 3 bases. This CDR3 reads CAWSVLRTSGSFYNEQFF. The CDR3 DNA is TGTGCCTGGAGTGTACTACGGACTAGCGGGAGTTTCTACAATGAGCAGTTCTTC.

The CDR3 here is CATKSGGADTGELFF. DNA of the CDR3: TGTGCCACGAAGTCGGGGGGAGCGGACACCGGGGAGCTGTTTTTT. The chain carries TRBV28 and TRBJ2-2, with TRBD2 matching 7 bases. This CDR3 has 15 residues. The trim removed 10 bases at V and 3 bases at J, leaving 11 bases unmatched. Germline V gives CDR1 MDHEN, CDR2 SYDVKM.

The chain combines TRBV11-3 with TRBJ2-1; D is uncertain. The germline V and J ends were trimmed by 3 bases and 4 bases, with 7 bases remaining between them. This CDR3 has 13 residues. Germline V gene lookup returns CDR1 SGHNT and CDR2 YENEEA. The CDR3 DNA sequence: TGTGCCAGCAGCTTTTCGGAATACAATGAGCAGTTCTTC. It translates to CASSFSEYNEQFF.

The chain carries TRBV28 and TRBJ2-7, with TRBD1 matching 9 bases. The CDR3 spans 14 residues. In germline, CDR1 is MDHEN, CDR2 SYDVKM. After removal of 1 base from V and 4 bases from J, the junction contained 2 bases not matched to a gene. CDR3 amino acids: CASSLSGQGYEQYF. Written as DNA, the CDR3 is TGTGCCAGCAGTTTATCCGGACAGGGGTACGAGCAGTACTTC.

This clone has just a few counts. The V gene is TRBV28, the J gene TRBJ2-3, with 15 nucleotides matching TRBD2. Unmatched junction bases numbered 6, after V lost 6 bases and J lost 5 bases. In germline, CDR1 is MDHEN, CDR2 SYDVKM. The CDR3 consists of 16 residues. The CDR3 DNA is TGTGCCAGCAGGAAGGGACTAGCGGGAGGTGAAGATACGCAGTATTTT. Its translation: CASRKGLAGGEDTQYF.

This sequence joins TRBV9 and TRBJ2-3, with 9 bases fitting TRBD2. CDR1 is SGDLS, CDR2 YYNGEE, per germline. The junction had 11 bases not matched to a gene; V was cut back by 3 bases and J by 3 bases. The CDR3 runs 17 residues. Written as DNA, the CDR3 is TGTGCCAGCAGCGCCGATTTAGCGGGAGTGGCGACAGATACGCAGTATTTT. Its translation: CASSADLAGVATDTQYF.

This clone was seen once. The V call is TRBV9, the J call TRBJ2-3, with a weak D call TRBD2 (5 bases). Germline CDR1 is SGDLS and CDR2 is YYNGEE. Trimming left V 0 bases short and J 0 bases short, with 11 bases between. The CDR3 totals 16 residues. CDR3 DNA: TGTGCCAGCAGCGTAGGAGAGCGGACTAGCACAGATACGCAGTATTTT. Protein sequence: CASSVGERTSTDTQYF.

The chain couples TRBV9 to TRBJ2-7; D is unclear. V was cut by 2 bases and J by 3 bases, with 15 bases left in between. This CDR3 is 15 amino acids long. CDR1 is SGDLS, CDR2 YYNGEE, per germline. In DNA form, the CDR3 reads TGTGCCAGCAGCGTGTTCGCTGAATCAATCTACGAGCAGTACTTC. Encoded protein: CASSVFAESIYEQYF.

This CDR3 reads CASSEQPDQPQHF. In DNA form, the CDR3 reads TGTGCCAGCAGTGAACAGCCTGATCAGCCCCAGCATTTT. The rearrangement uses TRBV2 and TRBJ1-5, with D unclear. The CDR3 sequence is 13 residues long. Deletions cut 2 bases from V and 5 bases from J, with 7 bases between. CDR1 is SNHLY and CDR2 is FYNNEI in the germline V gene.

The chain uses TRBV29-1 and TRBJ2-3; the match to TRBD2 covers 13 bases. Germline CDR1 and CDR2: SQVTM and ANQGSEA. The V gene end was trimmed by 1 base and the J gene end by 2 bases; junction bases not matched to a gene: 6. This CDR3 is 17 amino acids long. The CDR3 protein is CSVEGTSGGSPTDTQYF. CDR3 DNA: TGCAGCGTTGAAGGGACTAGCGGGGGCTCCCCCACAGATACGCAGTATTTT.

This clone was detected once. This chain joins TRBV5-1 and TRBJ2-3, with D maybe TRBD2 (5 bases). Trimming took 6 bases from V and 6 from J, leaving 20 bases between them. The CDR3 covers 15 residues. CDR1 is SGHRS, CDR2 YFSETQ, per germline. CDR3 bases: TGCGCCAGCACAGTGGGCGTCGTGGGAGTTGATACGCAGTATTTT. It encodes CASTVGVVGVDTQYF.